This T cell receptor (beta chain) emerged from a study of blood T cell repertoires in COVID-19. Overall study context: Acute-phase and convalescent COVID-19 samples originated in the United States, Italy and Spain. From T cells, B-cell-depleted T cells, or PBMCs came the material, which was cDNA or gDNA.

With termini counted, the CDR3 has 19 amino acids. Original methodology: The assay estimated nucleated cells by amplifying reference gene primers. Here immunoSEQ multiplex PCR was the method, and the copy in TCRdb shows in-frame clones only, minus some. V, J and clone size derive from that table, while D and trimming were established from the DNA sequence. The sample includes about 73,000 clones, roughly four fifths of them seen just once. About this clone: The DNA is omitted, as the CDR3 cannot be located on it reliably, and the CDR3 follows TCRdb's listing.

Seattle patients were enrolled while actively infected and followed longitudinally. The receptor was derived from a man in his 70s with COVID-19, enrolled during active disease. Sequences were obtained from peripheral blood. The V and J genes are TRBV21-1 and TRBJ1-2. TRBV21-1 is labeled a pseudogene. CDR3 in amino acids: CASSKVGSGIPTLVRGYTF.